These 23 T cell receptor beta chains were sequenced from one sample in a study of shared clonotypes between healthy human individuals. Libraries were prepared by immunoSEQ multiplex PCR; TCRdb keeps only in-frame clonotypes and omits some of them. Of 780,000 or so clones listed, roughly 72% are singletons. The specimen sequenced was memory CD4+ T cells sorted from blood. As for subset: CD45RA-negative fraction. The receptor source for this set is a woman aged 25 to 39 in good health.

This clone was found a few times. One end of the junction is discordant with germline, which a read error may explain. The genes are TRBV28 and TRBJ2-7, with D uncertain. The CDR3 has 13 amino acids. The V gene's germline CDR1 is MDHEN and CDR2 SYDVKM. The CDR3 reads CASSSGSQIGQNF. In DNA form, the CDR3 reads TGTGCCAGCAGTTCGGGCTCCCAGATAGGGCAGAACTTC.

This chain joins TRBV5-5 and TRBJ2-7, with 10 bases aligning to TRBD1. Germline V lookup: CDR1 SGHKS, CDR2 YYEKEE (reference sequence). The CDR3 extends over 14 amino acids. The trim removed 4 bases at V and 6 bases at J, leaving 7 bases unmatched. CDR3 sequence reads: CASSPGQGDSEQYF. In DNA form, the CDR3 reads TGTGCCAGCAGCCCAGGACAGGGGGACTCCGAGCAGTACTTC.

V gene TRBV4-1 combines with J gene TRBJ1-5; the match to TRBD1 covers 8 bases. This CDR3 region has 18 residues. With 1 base clipped from V and 0 bases from J, the junction kept 8 bases outside the gene matches. The germline V gene has CDR1 MGHRA and CDR2 YSYEKL. The CDR3 DNA reads as TGCGCCAGCAGCCAAGTCTTCGCCAGGGGGCTTAGCAATCAGCCCCAGCATTTT. Translated, it gives CASSQVFARGLSNQPQHF.

This clone appeared once. V is TRBV5-4 and J is TRBJ2-7; the match to TRBD2 covers 9 bases. V dropped 0 bases and J dropped 1; count of bases not matched to a gene: 2. Germline CDR1 is SGHNT and CDR2 is YYREEE (reference sequence). The length of the CDR3 is 15 residues. CDR3 residues: CASSLAAGGSYEQYF. Written as DNA, the CDR3 is TGTGCCAGCAGCTTGGCGGCGGGAGGGTCCTACGAGCAGTACTTC.

The chain recombines TRBV18 with TRBJ2-3; perhaps TRBD2 as D (6 bases). The CDR3 has 15 residues. The germline CDR1 and CDR2 sequences are KGHSH and LQKENI. Trimming left V 2 bases short and J 7 bases short, with 16 bases between. The CDR3 region is CASSPRSGGSYTQYF. The CDR3, as DNA: TGTGCCAGCTCACCAAGGTCCGGGGGAAGTTATACGCAGTATTTT.

This clone was detected only a few times. The chain employs TRBV7-3 and TRBJ2-1, with D possibly matching TRBD2 (6 bases). The length of the CDR3 is 15 residues. Germline V gene lookup returns CDR1 SGHTA and CDR2 FQGTGA. Deletions cut 5 bases from V and 7 bases from J, with 18 bases between. The DNA of the CDR3 is TGTGCCAGCAGCGCGGGAACCCTCTCTCGGAATGAGCAGTTCTTC. It translates to CASSAGTLSRNEQFF. Looking up the rest from reference TRBV7-3 and TRBJ2-1 gives the full variable domain: GAGVSQTPSNKVTEKGKYVELRCDPISGHTALYWYRQSLGQGPEFLIYFQGTGAADDSGLPNDRFFAVRPEGSVSTLKIQRTERGDSAVYLCASSAGTLSRNEQFFGPGTRLTVL.

The chain combines TRBV9 with TRBJ1-1, with D unresolved. V was pared by 4 bases and J by 1 base, with 17 bases between. This CDR3 contains 16 residues. Looked up from germline, CDR1 is SGDLS and CDR2 is YYNGEE. The CDR3 nucleotides are TGTGCCAGCAGCCCGATGGAGGGAGGTCCGAACACTGAAGCTTTCTTT. Amino acid sequence: CASSPMEGGPNTEAFF.

This clone was observed a handful of times. The gene calls are TRBV5-1 and TRBJ2-5; D is undetermined. Trimming pared 4 bases from V and 3 bases from J, leaving 13 bases between. Germline V lookup: CDR1 SGHRS, CDR2 YFSETQ. This CDR3 is 14 amino acids long. The CDR3 region has the DNA TGCGCCAGCAGCCCAGGTGGAACGGAAGAGACCCAGTACTTC. This encodes CASSPGGTEETQYF.

This clone has a handful of counts. This CDR3 is also generated by other DNA sequences in the sample. The chain couples TRBV11-2 to TRBJ2-7; 7 nucleotides agree with TRBD1. With V trimmed by 2 bases and J by 4 bases, 5 bases remained unmatched. Germline V gene sequence: CDR1 SGHAT, CDR2 FQNNGV. The CDR3 sequence is 14 residues long. Here the CDR3 reads CASSLSRGLYEQYF. CDR3 in DNA: TGTGCCAGCAGCTTATCGAGGGGGCTGTACGAGCAGTACTTC. The complete variable domain, with remaining parts taken from reference TRBV11-2 and TRBJ2-7, reads EAGVAQSPRYKIIEKRQSVAFWCNPISGHATLYWYQQILGQGPKLLIQFQNNGVVDDSQLPKDRFSAERLKGVDSTLKIQPAKLEDSAVYLCASSLSRGLYEQYFGPGTRLTVT.

Note on this clone: Other DNA sequences in the sample encode the same CDR3. The CDR3 DNA reads TGCGCCAGCAGTAGGACAGGGGACGGCTACACCTTC. Protein product: CASSRTGDGYTF. The V and J genes are TRBV5-1 and TRBJ1-2; 9 bases are shared with TRBD1. Germline-derived CDR1 and CDR2 are SGHRS and YFSETQ. This CDR3 comprises 12 residues. J gave up 8 bases and V 5 bases, and 4 bases lay outside the gene matches.

The chain has TRBV29-1 and TRBJ2-2, with a tentative D call TRBD2 (6 bases). Trimming removed 6 bases from V and 2 bases from J, with 13 bases in between. CDR1 is SQVTM and CDR2 is ANQGSEA in the germline V gene. CDR3 size: 14 residues. CDR3 residues: CSVGSGTNTGELFF. In nucleotides, the CDR3 is TGCAGCGTGGGCTCCGGGACTAACACCGGGGAGCTGTTTTTT.

This clone has only one observation. V usage is TRBV5-4 and J usage is TRBJ2-1, with D perhaps given as TRBD1 or TRBD2 (5 bases each). This CDR3 spans 13 amino acids. Trimming stripped 3 bases from V and 5 bases from J, with 9 bases between. CDR1 is SGHNT and CDR2 is YYREEE in the germline V gene (reference sequence). The CDR3 region is CASSWDHHNEQFF. The CDR3 nucleotides read TGTGCCAGCAGCTGGGACCATCACAATGAGCAGTTCTTC.

The J gene is TRBJ2-3, the V gene TRBV28; maybe TRBD2 (5 bases). This CDR3 is built from 14 residues. Trimming removed 1 base at V and 4 bases at J, with 9 bases between. Germline-derived CDR1 and CDR2 are MDHEN and SYDVKM. CDR3 sequence (DNA): TGTGCCAGCAGTTTATTGAGCGGTCCAGATACGCAGTATTTT. This translates into CASSLLSGPDTQYF.

This chain links TRBV2 with TRBJ2-1; 13 bases align to TRBD2. The V gene end was trimmed by 6 bases and the J gene end by 12 bases; junction bases not matched to a gene: 11. The CDR3 sequence is 15 residues long. CDR1 and CDR2 (germline): SNHLY, FYNNEI. The CDR3: CASSAGTSGVGGQFF. The CDR3 DNA reads TGTGCCAGCAGCGCCGGGACTAGCGGGGTCGGGGGGCAGTTCTTC.

Regarding this clone: Other DNA sequences within the sample encode an identical CDR3. This CDR3 reads CASSISRVNTEAFF. CDR3 nucleotides: TGTGCCAGTAGTATAAGCAGGGTGAACACTGAAGCTTTCTTT. The chain has TRBV19 and TRBJ1-1, with D possibly matching TRBD1 (5 bases). Trimming left V 2 bases short and J 0 bases short, with 7 bases between. CDR3 length: 14 amino acids. Germline V gives CDR1 LNHDA, CDR2 SQIVND (reference sequence).

The gene calls are TRBV19 and TRBJ2-5; D gene unclear. The J call may be in error: the DNA end matches TRBJ2-7 better. This CDR3 region has 15 residues. Germline CDR1 reads LNHDA; CDR2 reads SQIVND (reference sequence). CDR3 amino acids: CASSMNGRSSYEQYF. The DNA for the CDR3 is TGTGCCAGTAGTATGAACGGACGAAGCTCCTACGAGCAGTACTTC.

The rearrangement uses TRBV5-1 and TRBJ2-3; TRBD1 matches 7 bases. Germline values: CDR1 SGHRS, CDR2 YFSETQ. Trimming removed 5 bases from V and 5 bases from J; junction bases left unmatched: 11. CDR3 length: 15 residues. Here the CDR3 DNA reads TGCGCCAGCAGGTGGGGAGACAGGGCCGGAGATACGCAGTATTTT. Translating gives CASRWGDRAGDTQYF.

A few counts support this clone. V gene TRBV19 combines with J gene TRBJ2-3; D assignment may be TRBD1 or TRBD2 (5 bases each). Germline CDR1 and CDR2: LNHDA and SQIVND (reference sequence). The CDR3 has 12 residues. Trimming pared 5 bases from V and 9 bases from J, leaving 12 bases between. CDR3 coding DNA: TGTGCCAGTAGTGGCACGGGGCGGACGCAGTATTTT. Protein: CASSGTGRTQYF. Together with reference TRBV19 and TRBJ2-3, the CDR3 gives the full variable domain: DGGITQSPKYLFRKEGQNVTLSCEQNLNHDAMYWYRQDPGQGLRLIYYSQIVNDFQKGDIAEGYSVSREKKESFPLTVTSAQKNPTAFYLCASSGTGRTQYFGPGTRLTVL.

The V and J genes are TRBV11-2 and TRBJ2-1; 13 nucleotides match TRBD2. CDR3 length: 16 amino acids. V lost 5 bases to trimming and J lost 9 bases; unmatched junction nucleotides: 10. Germline V CDR1 and CDR2: SGHAT, FQNNGV. The CDR3 nucleotides are TGTGCCAGCAGCCTGGCTGGGACTAGCGGGAAGGGTGAGCAGTTCTTC. Residues: CASSLAGTSGKGEQFF.

The rearrangement links TRBV5-1 to TRBJ2-5, with a tentative D call TRBD2 (5 bases). The CDR3 extends over 16 amino acids. The V gene's germline CDR1 is SGHRS and CDR2 YFSETQ. V was cut by 0 bases and J by 5 bases, with 17 bases left in between. CDR3 bases: TGCGCCAGCAGCTTGGGGACTTTAGGTAGGCAGGAGACCCAGTACTTC. Protein sequence: CASSLGTLGRQETQYF.

The chain links TRBV5-1 to TRBJ1-1; D uncertain. The germline V gene encodes CDR1 SGHRS and CDR2 YFSETQ. The V end was cut by 0 bases, the J end by 0 bases, with 9 bases between. The CDR3 loop spans 15 amino acids. The CDR3 DNA follows: TGCGCCAGCAGCTTGGTACCGCTCGTGAACACTGAAGCTTTCTTT. Translated, it gives CASSLVPLVNTEAFF.

About this clone itself: Different DNA sequences within this sample yield the same CDR3. The chain recombines TRBV5-1 with TRBJ1-3; TRBD1 matches 7 bases. Germline CDR1 and CDR2: SGHRS and YFSETQ. Trimming removed 4 bases from V and 3 bases from J; junction bases left unmatched: 4. CDR3 size: 14 residues. The CDR3: CASSLGTDGNTIYF. CDR3 nucleotides: TGCGCCAGCAGCCTCGGGACAGATGGAAACACCATATATTTT.

This clone was found many times. The chain couples TRBV7-9 to TRBJ2-2, with 9 bases identical to TRBD1. This CDR3 has 17 amino acids. CDR1 is SEHNR, CDR2 FQNEAQ, per germline (reference sequence). J was trimmed by 1 base and V by 6 bases; bases with no gene match: 9. DNA for the CDR3: TGTGCCAGCAGACCCATTCCGGGACAGGGGAACACCGGGGAGCTGTTTTTT. Translated: CASRPIPGQGNTGELFF.